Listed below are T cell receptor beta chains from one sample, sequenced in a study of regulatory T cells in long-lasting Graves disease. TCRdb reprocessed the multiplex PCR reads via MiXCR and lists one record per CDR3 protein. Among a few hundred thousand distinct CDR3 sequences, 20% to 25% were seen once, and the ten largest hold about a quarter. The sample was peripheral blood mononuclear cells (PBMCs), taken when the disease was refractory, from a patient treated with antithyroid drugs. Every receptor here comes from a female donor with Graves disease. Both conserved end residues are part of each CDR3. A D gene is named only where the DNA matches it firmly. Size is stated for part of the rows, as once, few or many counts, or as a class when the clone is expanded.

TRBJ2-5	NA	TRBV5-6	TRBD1	CASSRGQGVGTQYF	TGTGCCAGCAGCCGGGGACAGGGGGTTGGGACCCAGTACTTC
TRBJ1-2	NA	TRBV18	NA	CASSHDRLSGGYTF	TGTGCCAGCTCACACGACAGGCTATCAGGAGGCTACACCTTC
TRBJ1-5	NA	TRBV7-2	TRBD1	CASSLGDSPIFPQHF	TGTGCCAGCAGCCTGGGGGACAGTCCAATTTTCCCCCAGCATTTT
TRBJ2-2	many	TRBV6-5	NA	CASSYSAEIGELFF	TGTGCCAGCAGTTACTCTGCGGAGATCGGGGAGCTGTTTTTT
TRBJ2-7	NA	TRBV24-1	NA	CATSEVWGEEQYF	TGTGCCACCAGTGAGGTCTGGGGCGAGGAGCAGTACTTC
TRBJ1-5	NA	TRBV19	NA	CASSTRGVASNQPQHF	TGTGCCAGTAGTACGCGCGGGGTGGCTAGCAATCAGCCCCAGCATTTT
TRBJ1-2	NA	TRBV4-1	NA	CASSQEAGDYGYTF	TGCGCCAGCAGCCAAGAAGCCGGCGACTATGGCTACACCTTC
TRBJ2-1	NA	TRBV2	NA	CAVGSGNEQFF	TGTGCCGTGGGCTCGGGGAATGAGCAGTTCTTC
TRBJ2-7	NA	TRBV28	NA	CASSYYRASGYEQYF	TGTGCCAGCAGTTACTACAGGGCCTCGGGCTACGAGCAGTACTTC
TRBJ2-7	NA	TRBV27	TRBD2	CASSLRGLAANYEQYF	TGTGCCAGCAGTCTCAGGGGACTAGCGGCGAACTACGAGCAGTACTTC
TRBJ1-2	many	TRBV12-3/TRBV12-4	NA	CASGGGMDGGGYTF	TGTGCCAGCGGAGGAGGGATGGATGGAGGGGGCTACACCTTC
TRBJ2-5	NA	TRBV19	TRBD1	CASSPILDRMDQETQYF	TGTGCCAGTAGTCCGATATTGGACAGGATGGACCAAGAGACCCAGTACTTC
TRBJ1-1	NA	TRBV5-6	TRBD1	CASSFDRGLLTEAFF	TGTGCCAGCAGCTTTGACAGGGGGCTTTTGACTGAAGCTTTCTTT
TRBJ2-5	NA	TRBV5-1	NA	CASKPDGETQYF	TGCGCCAGCAAACCGGATGGCGAGACCCAGTACTTC
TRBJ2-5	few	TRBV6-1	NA	CASTRRVEETQYF	TGTGCCAGCACCCGCCGGGTGGAGGAGACCCAGTACTTC
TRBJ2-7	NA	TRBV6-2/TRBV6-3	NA	CASSYSNPGINEQYF	TGTGCCAGCAGTTACTCGAACCCGGGTATCAACGAGCAGTACTTC
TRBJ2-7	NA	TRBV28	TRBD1	CASSLRTGTGGYEQYF	TGTGCCAGCAGCCTTAGAACCGGGACAGGGGGCTACGAGCAGTACTTC
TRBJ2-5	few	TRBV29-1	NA	CSVAASPETQYF	TGCAGCGTCGCGGCTAGCCCGGAGACCCAGTACTTC
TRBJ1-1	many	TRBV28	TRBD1	CASSLSFSRGVTEAFF	TGTGCCAGCAGTTTAAGCTTCTCCAGGGGGGTCACTGAAGCTTTCTTT
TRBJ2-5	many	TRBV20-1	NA	CSARSIRAGPQETQYF	TGCAGTGCTAGATCAATCCGGGCCGGCCCTCAAGAGACCCAGTACTTC
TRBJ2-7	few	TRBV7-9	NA	CASSPVSSYEQYF	TGTGCCAGCAGCCCAGTCAGCTCCTACGAGCAGTACTTC
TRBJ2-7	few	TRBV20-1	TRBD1	CSARDWDRAVVFEQYF	TGCAGTGCTAGAGATTGGGACAGGGCCGTAGTCTTCGAGCAGTACTTC
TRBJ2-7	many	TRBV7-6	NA	CASSAGTTTYEQYF	TGTGCCAGCAGCGCCGGGACAACGACCTACGAGCAGTACTTC
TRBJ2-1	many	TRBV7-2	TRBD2	CASAGTSGSGEQFF	TGTGCCAGCGCCGGGACTAGCGGGAGCGGGGAGCAGTTCTTC
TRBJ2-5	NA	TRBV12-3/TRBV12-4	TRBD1	CASSKSPTGSGETQYF	TGTGCCAGCAGTAAATCACCGACAGGGTCGGGAGAGACCCAGTACTTC
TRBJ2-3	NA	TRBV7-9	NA	CASTPIRGANTQYF	TGTGCCAGCACCCCCATCCGGGGCGCGAATACGCAGTATTTT
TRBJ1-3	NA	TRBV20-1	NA	CSAFDSSGNTIYF	TGCAGTGCCTTTGACAGCTCTGGAAACACCATATATTTT
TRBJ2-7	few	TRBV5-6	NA	CASRSGTRHLSYEQYF	TGTGCCAGCAGATCCGGGACCCGACATCTTTCTTACGAGCAGTACTTC
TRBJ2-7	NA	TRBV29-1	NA	CSVGGGRTYEQYF	TGCAGCGTTGGGGGAGGTCGTACCTACGAGCAGTACTTC
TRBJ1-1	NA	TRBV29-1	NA	CSGKPSGIAEAFF	TGCAGCGGTAAACCTTCGGGGATCGCTGAAGCTTTCTTT
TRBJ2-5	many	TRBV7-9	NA	CASSPSGPLQETQYF	TGTGCCAGCAGCCCCTCGGGACCCCTCCAGGAGACCCAGTACTTC
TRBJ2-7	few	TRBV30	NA	CAWTLGGLAYEQYF	TGTGCCTGGACGTTAGGGGGATTGGCCTACGAGCAGTACTTC
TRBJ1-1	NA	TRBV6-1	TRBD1	CASSDTTGKAEAFF	TGTGCCAGCAGTGACACGACAGGGAAGGCTGAAGCTTTCTTT
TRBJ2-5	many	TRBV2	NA	CASSEALGWWETQYF	TGTGCCAGCAGTGAAGCGTTGGGGTGGTGGGAGACCCAGTACTTC
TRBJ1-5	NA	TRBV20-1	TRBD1	CSAGGDGTGWSNQPQHF	TGCAGTGCAGGGGGCGACGGAACGGGGTGGAGCAATCAGCCCCAGCATTTT
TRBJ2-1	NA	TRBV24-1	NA	CATRGSGSYNEQFF	TGTGCCACCCGGGGTTCGGGCTCCTACAATGAGCAGTTCTTC
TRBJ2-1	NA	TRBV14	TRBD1	CASTLGGRPLNEQFF	TGTGCCAGCACCCTAGGGGGCAGGCCACTCAATGAGCAGTTCTTC
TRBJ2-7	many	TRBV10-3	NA	CAISEWDTTYEQYF	TGTGCCATCAGTGAGTGGGACACAACCTACGAGCAGTACTTC
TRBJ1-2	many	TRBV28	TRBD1	CASRGPVWAGGGYTF	TGTGCCAGCAGGGGCCCGGTGTGGGCAGGGGGAGGCTACACCTTC
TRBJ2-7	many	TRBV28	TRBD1	CASRIIGQGRHEQYF	TGTGCCAGCAGAATAATAGGACAGGGTCGCCACGAGCAGTACTTC